The clone carrying this TCR beta chain was seen a handful of times. Its antigen is undetermined. These data come from a study of blood T cells in healthy people across ages. Study-wide background: About one barcoded beta molecule per two T cells came from capture by template switching. Findings and caveats of the study: Strongly correlated with naive T cell percentage was TCR beta diversity.

Next came a second PCR, run for roughly 6 to 11 cycles, which used a sample-barcoded 5' primer along with a J-beta primer mix. Every single cDNA molecule received a tag from a template-switch adaptor with 12 random nucleotides. TCRdb ran MiXCR on the 5' RACE reads and lists one entry per CDR3 protein. Seen here are about 780,000 distinct CDR3 sequences, 46% observed once, and the top ten hold approximately 18%. Samples each had at least 5 micrograms of total RNA extracted. The junction had 4 bases not matched to a gene; V was cut back by 6 bases and J by 3 bases. The CDR3 has 14 amino acids. Per the germline V gene, CDR1 is ENHRY and CDR2 is SYGVKD.

The rearrangement joins TRBV10-3 to TRBJ2-2; 7 bases map to TRBD1. The TCR comes from a man aged 80 or over in good health. Sequenced input: blood. The CDR3 DNA reads as TGTGCCATCAGCGGGACAGTCGACACCGGGGAGCTGTTTTTT. It specifies CAISGTVDTGELFF.